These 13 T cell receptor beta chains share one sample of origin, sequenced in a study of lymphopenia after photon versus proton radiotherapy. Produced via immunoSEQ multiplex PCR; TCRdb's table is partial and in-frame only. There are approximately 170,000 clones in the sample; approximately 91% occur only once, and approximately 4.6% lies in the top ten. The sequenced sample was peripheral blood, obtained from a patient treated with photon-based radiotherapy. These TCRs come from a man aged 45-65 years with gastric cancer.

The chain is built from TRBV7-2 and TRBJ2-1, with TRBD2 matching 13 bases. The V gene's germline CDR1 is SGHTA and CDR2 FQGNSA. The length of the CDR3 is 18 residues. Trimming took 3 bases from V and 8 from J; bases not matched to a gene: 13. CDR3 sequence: CASSFSHGTSGISDEQFF. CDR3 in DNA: TGTGCCAGCAGCTTTAGTCACGGGACTAGCGGGATCAGCGATGAGCAGTTCTTC.

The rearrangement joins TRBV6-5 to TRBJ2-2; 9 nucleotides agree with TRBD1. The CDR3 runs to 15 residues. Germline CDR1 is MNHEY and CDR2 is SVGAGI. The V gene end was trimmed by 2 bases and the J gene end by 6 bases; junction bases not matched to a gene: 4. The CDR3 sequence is CASSYQNRGPGELFF. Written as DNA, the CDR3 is TGTGCCAGCAGTTACCAAAACAGGGGGCCCGGGGAGCTGTTTTTT.

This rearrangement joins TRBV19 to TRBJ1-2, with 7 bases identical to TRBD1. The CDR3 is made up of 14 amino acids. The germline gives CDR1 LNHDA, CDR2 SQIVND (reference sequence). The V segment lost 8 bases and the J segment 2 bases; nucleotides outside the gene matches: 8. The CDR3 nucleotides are TGTGCCAGTCGGGACAGAACTGGGAACTATGGCTACACCTTC. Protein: CASRDRTGNYGYTF. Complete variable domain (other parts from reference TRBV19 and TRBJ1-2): DGGITQSPKYLFRKEGQNVTLSCEQNLNHDAMYWYRQDPGQGLRLIYYSQIVNDFQKGDIAEGYSVSREKKESFPLTVTSAQKNPTAFYLCASRDRTGNYGYTFGSGTRLTVV.

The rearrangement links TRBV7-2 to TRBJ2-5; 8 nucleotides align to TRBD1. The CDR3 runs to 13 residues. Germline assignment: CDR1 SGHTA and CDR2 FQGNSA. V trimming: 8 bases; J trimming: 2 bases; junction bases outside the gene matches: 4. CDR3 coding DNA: TGTGCCAGCGGTCGGGACAGGCAAGAGACCCAGTACTTC. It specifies CASGRDRQETQYF.

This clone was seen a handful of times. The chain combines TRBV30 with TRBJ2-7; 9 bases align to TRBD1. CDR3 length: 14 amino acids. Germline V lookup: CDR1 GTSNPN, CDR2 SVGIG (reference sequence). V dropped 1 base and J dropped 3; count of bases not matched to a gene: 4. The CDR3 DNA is TGTGCCTGGAGTGGGGGACAGGGCTACTACGAGCAGTACTTC. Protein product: CAWSGGQGYYEQYF.

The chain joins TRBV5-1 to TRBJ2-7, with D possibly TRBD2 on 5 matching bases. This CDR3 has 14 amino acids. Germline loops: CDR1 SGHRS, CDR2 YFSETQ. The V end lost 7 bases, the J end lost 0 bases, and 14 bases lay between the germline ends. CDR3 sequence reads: CASQRTVSSYEQYF. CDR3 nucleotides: TGCGCCAGCCAGCGGACGGTGAGCTCCTACGAGCAGTACTTC.

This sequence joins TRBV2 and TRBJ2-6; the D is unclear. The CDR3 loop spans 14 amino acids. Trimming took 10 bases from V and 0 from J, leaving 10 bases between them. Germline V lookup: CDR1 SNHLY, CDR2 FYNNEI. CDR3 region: CATLEASGANVLTF. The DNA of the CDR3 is TGTGCCACCTTAGAGGCCTCTGGGGCCAACGTCCTGACTTTC. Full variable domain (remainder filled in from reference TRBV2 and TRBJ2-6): EPEVTQTPSHQVTQMGQEVILRCVPISNHLYFYWYRQILGQKVEFLVSFYNNEISEKSEIFDDQFSVERPDGSNFTLKIRSTKLEDSAMYFCATLEASGANVLTFGAGSRLTVL.

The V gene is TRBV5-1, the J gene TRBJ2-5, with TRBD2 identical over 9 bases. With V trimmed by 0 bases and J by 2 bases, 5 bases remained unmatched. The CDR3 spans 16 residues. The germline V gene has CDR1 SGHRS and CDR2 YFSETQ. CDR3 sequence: CASSLVAGGRQETQYF. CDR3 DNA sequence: TGCGCCAGCAGCTTGGTTGCGGGAGGGCGGCAAGAGACCCAGTACTTC.

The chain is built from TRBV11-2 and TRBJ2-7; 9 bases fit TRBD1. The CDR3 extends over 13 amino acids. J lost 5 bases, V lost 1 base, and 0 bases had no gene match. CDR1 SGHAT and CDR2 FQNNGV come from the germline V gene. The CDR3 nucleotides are TGTGCCAGCAGCTTAGGGACAGGGGACGAGCAGTACTTC. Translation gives CASSLGTGDEQYF.

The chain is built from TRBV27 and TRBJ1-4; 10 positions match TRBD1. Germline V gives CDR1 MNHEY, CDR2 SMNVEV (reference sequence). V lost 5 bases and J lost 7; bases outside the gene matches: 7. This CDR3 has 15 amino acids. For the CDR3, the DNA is TGTGCCAGCAGTGACCCGGGACAGGGGAGTGAAAAACTGTTTTTT. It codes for CASSDPGQGSEKLFF. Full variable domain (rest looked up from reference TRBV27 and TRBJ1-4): EAQVTQNPRYLITVTGKKLTVTCSQNMNHEYMSWYRQDPGLGLRQIYYSMNVEVTDKGDVPEGYKVSRKEKRNFPLILESPSPNQTSLYFCASSDPGQGSEKLFFGSGTQLSVL.

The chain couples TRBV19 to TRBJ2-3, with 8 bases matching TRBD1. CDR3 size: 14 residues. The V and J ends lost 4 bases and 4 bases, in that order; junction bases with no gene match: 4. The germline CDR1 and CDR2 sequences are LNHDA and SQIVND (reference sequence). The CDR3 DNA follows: TGTGCCAGTAGTAGACAGGGGCCCCCAGATACGCAGTATTTT. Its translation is CASSRQGPPDTQYF. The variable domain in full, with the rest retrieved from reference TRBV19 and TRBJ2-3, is DGGITQSPKYLFRKEGQNVTLSCEQNLNHDAMYWYRQDPGQGLRLIYYSQIVNDFQKGDIAEGYSVSREKKESFPLTVTSAQKNPTAFYLCASSRQGPPDTQYFGPGTRLTVL.

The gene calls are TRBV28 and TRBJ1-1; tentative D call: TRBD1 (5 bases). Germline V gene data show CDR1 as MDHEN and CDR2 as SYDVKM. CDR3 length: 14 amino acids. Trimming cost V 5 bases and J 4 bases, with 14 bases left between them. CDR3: CASSLWGLGTEAFF. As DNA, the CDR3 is TGTGCCAGCAGTCTTTGGGGGTTGGGCACTGAAGCTTTCTTT.

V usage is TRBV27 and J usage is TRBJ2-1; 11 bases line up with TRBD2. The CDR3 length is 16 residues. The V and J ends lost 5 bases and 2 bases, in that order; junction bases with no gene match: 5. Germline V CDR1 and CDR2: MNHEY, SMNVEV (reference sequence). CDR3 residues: CASSAIAGGPYNEQFF. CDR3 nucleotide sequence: TGTGCCAGCAGTGCCATAGCGGGAGGGCCCTACAATGAGCAGTTCTTC.